The entry that follows covers one T cell receptor (beta chain) sequence. The sample is drawn from a study of blood T cell repertoires in COVID-19. Study information: From T cells, B-cell-depleted T cells, or PBMCs came the material, which was cDNA or gDNA.

The J segment lost 5 bases and the V segment lost 4 bases, leaving 6 bases of the junction unmatched. CDR1 is LGHNA, CDR2 YNFKEQ, per germline. CDR3 length equals 14 residues. Profiled with immunoSEQ multiplex PCR; TCRdb holds only in-frame clones, not every one. The repertoire holds approximately 480,000 clones, with 89% as singletons. Enrolment of Seattle patients took place during active infection, and they were followed longitudinally. The sequenced material came from peripheral blood. This TCR was recovered from a young man with COVID-19, enrolled during active disease. This sequence joins TRBV4-2 and TRBJ2-7; 9 nucleotides align to TRBD1. The CDR3, as DNA: TGTGCCAGCAGCCGGACAGGGGAAAGTCACGAGCAGTACTTC. Encoded protein: CASSRTGESHEQYF.